The 16 T cell receptor beta chains reported below all come from one sample, sequenced in a study of identical twins. TCRdb processed the 5' RACE reads anew with MiXCR; each CDR3 protein has one entry. Of a few hundred thousand distinct CDR3 sequences in the sample, approximately 10% were seen once. The same data also contributed to another study, on yellow fever vaccine responses in identical twins.

The sequencing sample was made of PBMCs. The receptors were sampled from a woman younger than 35 in good health.

The chain combines TRBV10-3 with TRBJ1-1; 8 nucleotides line up with TRBD1. CDR1 ENHRY and CDR2 SYGVKD come from the germline V gene. The length of the CDR3 is 15 residues. V dropped 0 bases and J dropped 1; count of bases not matched to a gene: 1. CDR3 loop: CAISESGQGNTEAFF. The CDR3 DNA is TGTGCCATCAGTGAGTCCGGACAGGGGAACACTGAAGCTTTCTTT.

This clonotype was seen many times. V is TRBV4-3 and J is TRBJ2-7; TRBD1 aligns across 10 bases. Trimming took 3 bases from V and 1 from J; bases not matched to a gene: 3. CDR3 length: 15 residues. Germline assignment: CDR1 LGHNA and CDR2 YSLEER. The DNA of the CDR3 is TGCGCCAGCAGCCATGGACAGGGGGTATCCTACGAGCAGTACTTC. Protein sequence: CASSHGQGVSYEQYF.

V is TRBV12-3 or TRBV12-4 and J is TRBJ2-7; D is unclear. The CDR3 length is 15 residues. V was shortened by 3 bases and J by 0 bases, with 12 bases between the two germline ends. This CDR3 reads CASSFWAAYSYEQYF. CDR3 DNA sequence: TGTGCCAGCAGTTTTTGGGCGGCGTACTCCTACGAGCAGTACTTC.

The chain uses TRBV4-3 and TRBJ2-7; D is perhaps TRBD1 or TRBD2 (5 bases each). CDR3 size: 16 residues. Germline CDR1 and CDR2: LGHNA and YSLEER. Trimming removed 1 base at V and 8 bases at J, with 21 bases between. CDR3: CASSQGDGGAVGKQYF. The CDR3 nucleotides read TGCGCCAGCAGCCAAGGCGATGGGGGTGCGGTGGGGAAGCAGTACTTC.

V usage is TRBV20-1 and J usage is TRBJ2-3; D possibly corresponds to TRBD2 (6 bases). Germline V gene sequence: CDR1 DFQATT, CDR2 SNEGSKA (reference sequence). Deletions cut 3 bases from V and 2 bases from J, with 15 bases between. This CDR3 comprises 15 residues. The CDR3 reads CSASVAGSITDTQYF. As DNA, the CDR3 is TGCAGTGCTAGTGTCGCGGGATCTATCACAGATACGCAGTATTTT.

This clonotype was observed a few times. V and J are TRBV5-1 and TRBJ2-5, with D unclear. The V gene lost 1 base and the J gene lost 5 bases, with 12 bases spanning the gap. The CDR3 contains 14 residues. Germline CDR1 reads SGHRS; CDR2 reads YFSETQ. The CDR3 region has the DNA TGCGCCAGCAGCTTGCTTGGGCGGTTGGAGACCCAGTACTTC. Amino acid sequence: CASSLLGRLETQYF.

This clonotype appeared a few times. The V and J genes are TRBV9 and TRBJ2-1; D gene uncertain. Germline V gene lookup returns CDR1 SGDLS and CDR2 YYNGEE. Trimming left V 0 bases short and J 4 bases short, with 14 bases between. The length of the CDR3 is 16 residues. Written as DNA, the CDR3 is TGTGCCAGCAGCGTAGTAGGTGGCAGTGGTTACAATGAGCAGTTCTTC. This encodes CASSVVGGSGYNEQFF.

The chain combines TRBV2 with TRBJ2-3; D not certain. The V end lost 6 bases, the J end lost 3 bases, and 7 bases lay between the germline ends. CDR3 length: 12 residues. CDR1 and CDR2 from the germline V gene are SNHLY and FYNNEI. CDR3 DNA: TGTGCCAGCAGCAAACTGACAGATACGCAGTATTTT. Translated, it gives CASSKLTDTQYF.

This clonotype showed up just a few times. The genes are TRBV12-3 or TRBV12-4 and TRBJ2-1; D remains unclear. This CDR3 has 15 residues. Trimming pared 7 bases from V and 0 bases from J, leaving 13 bases between. CDR3 in DNA: TGTGCCAGCACCCGCAGTTCAAGCTCCTACAATGAGCAGTTCTTC. Translated, it gives CASTRSSSSYNEQFF.

The rearrangement uses TRBV7-3 and TRBJ2-2; D might be TRBD2 (7 bases). CDR3 length: 16 amino acids. V dropped 5 bases and J dropped 5 bases, with 18 bases sitting between them. The germline V gene encodes CDR1 SGHTA and CDR2 FQGTGA. CDR3 nucleotide sequence: TGTGCCAGCAGCCCCGGTGGGGGGGCGCAAACCGGGGAGCTGTTTTTT. Its translation is CASSPGGGAQTGELFF.

J is TRBJ2-3 and V is TRBV25-1; TRBD1 is a possible D gene (5 bases). This CDR3 contains 15 residues. Germline CDR1 MGHDK, CDR2 SYGVNS. V was shortened by 4 bases and J by 0 bases, with 11 bases between the two germline ends. CDR3 sequence (DNA): TGTGCCAGCAGTGCCAGGGCACACAGCACAGATACGCAGTATTTT. Translation gives CASSARAHSTDTQYF.

In this sample, this clonotype turned up many times. This chain joins TRBV18 and TRBJ2-7; D is possibly TRBD1 (6 bases). CDR3 size: 16 residues. The V gene's germline CDR1 is KGHSH and CDR2 LQKENI. V lost 3 bases, J lost 0 bases, and 15 bases lay in between. CDR3: CASSPLVQGSSYEQYF. The CDR3 DNA reads as TGTGCCAGCTCACCCCTGGTCCAGGGGAGCTCCTACGAGCAGTACTTC.

This clonotype is a singleton in its sample. The rearrangement joins TRBV7-9 to TRBJ2-1, with D perhaps TRBD2 (6 bases). V gave up 3 bases and J gave up 6 bases, with 9 bases separating them. The CDR3 totals 13 residues. CDR1 is SEHNR, CDR2 FQNEAQ, per germline (reference sequence). This chain's CDR3 is CASSFQRANEQFF. As DNA, the CDR3 is TGTGCCAGCAGCTTTCAGCGGGCCAATGAGCAGTTCTTC.

This clonotype came up many times. V usage is TRBV12-3 or TRBV12-4 and J usage is TRBJ1-1; D may be TRBD1 (5 bases). V shed 7 bases and J shed 5 bases, with 11 bases lying between them. CDR3 length: 12 residues. The CDR3 loop reads CASNQGETEAFF. The CDR3 DNA is TGTGCCAGCAACCAAGGGGAGACTGAAGCTTTCTTT.

The rearrangement joins TRBV29-1 to TRBJ2-5; D is possibly TRBD2 (5 bases). The V gene lost 4 bases and the J gene lost 1 base, with 13 bases spanning the gap. The CDR3 consists of 14 residues. Germline-derived CDR1 and CDR2 are SQVTM and ANQGSEA. CDR3 loop: CSVVSATTQETQYF. The CDR3 coding sequence is TGCAGCGTTGTTAGCGCAACCACCCAAGAGACCCAGTACTTC.

This clonotype was seen more than once but under ten times. The chain combines TRBV9 with TRBJ2-1; TRBD2 matches at 7 bases. The J segment lost 8 bases and the V segment lost 0 bases, leaving 5 bases of the junction unmatched. The CDR3 runs 14 residues. Germline lookup yields CDR1 SGDLS and CDR2 YYNGEE. The CDR3 here is CASSVAGLGDEQFF. Here the CDR3 DNA reads TGTGCCAGCAGCGTAGCCGGACTAGGCGATGAGCAGTTCTTC. The complete variable domain, with remaining parts taken from reference TRBV9 and TRBJ2-1, reads DSGVTQTPKHLITATGQRVTLRCSPRSGDLSVYWYQQSLDQGLQFLIQYYNGEERAKGNILERFSAQQFPDLHSELNLSSLELGDSALYFCASSVAGLGDEQFFGPGTRLTVL.